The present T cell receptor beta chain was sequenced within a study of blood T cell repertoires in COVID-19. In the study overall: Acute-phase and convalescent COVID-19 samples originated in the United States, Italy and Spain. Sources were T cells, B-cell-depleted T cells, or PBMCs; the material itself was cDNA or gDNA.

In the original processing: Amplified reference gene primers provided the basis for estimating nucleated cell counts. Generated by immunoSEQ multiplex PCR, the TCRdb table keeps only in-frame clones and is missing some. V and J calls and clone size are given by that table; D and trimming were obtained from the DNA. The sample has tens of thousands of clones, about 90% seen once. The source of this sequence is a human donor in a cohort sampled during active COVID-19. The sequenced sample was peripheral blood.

CDR3 DNA sequence: TGCGCCAGCAGCCAAGGGGTTCGGGTGAACACTGAAGCTTTCTTT. Its translation: CASSQGVRVNTEAFF. V and J are TRBV4-1 and TRBJ1-1; D remains unclear. Trimming took off 1 base at V and 0 bases at J, with 9 bases between the two ends. CDR1 is MGHRA and CDR2 is YSYEKL in the germline V gene. CDR3 length: 15 amino acids.